What follows are 15 T cell receptor beta chains derived from one specimen sequenced in a study of blood T cell repertoires in COVID-19. This table comes from immunoSEQ multiplex PCR, and its TCRdb copy is limited to in-frame clones, with some not included. This table has some 120,000 clones, 88% appearing once. Sequencing input: peripheral blood. Source of these receptors: a human donor in a cohort sampled during active COVID-19.

CDR3 protein: CASSPYSGRPQETQYF. The CDR3 DNA reads as TGTGCCAGCAGCCCTTATAGCGGGAGACCCCAAGAGACCCAGTACTTC. This chain links TRBV14 with TRBJ2-5, with TRBD2 identical over 9 bases. CDR1 SGHDN and CDR2 FVKESK come from the germline V gene. CDR3 length equals 16 residues. After removal of 4 bases from V and 1 base from J, the junction contained 7 bases not matched to a gene.

This chain joins TRBV15 and TRBJ2-7; 10 bases fit TRBD1. The germline CDR1 and CDR2 sequences are LNHNV and YYDKDF (reference sequence). This CDR3 has 15 residues. V shed 1 base, J shed 3 bases, and the junction held 3 bases outside the gene matches. The CDR3 DNA sequence: TGTGCCACCAGCAGAGCCCGGGACAGGGGCTACGAGCAGTACTTC. It encodes CATSRARDRGYEQYF. The variable domain in full, with the rest retrieved from reference TRBV15 and TRBJ2-7, is DAMVIQNPRYQVTQFGKPVTLSCSQTLNHNVMYWYQQKSSQAPKLLFHYYDKDFNNEADTPDNFQSRRPNTSFCFLDIRSPGLGDTAMYLCATSRARDRGYEQYFGPGTRLTVT.

This clone has only one observation. CDR3 loop: CASSSDRGGSETQYF. The CDR3 DNA reads as TGTGCCAGCAGTTCTGACCGGGGGGGCTCAGAGACCCAGTACTTC. V gene TRBV2 combines with J gene TRBJ2-5, with 8 nucleotides matching TRBD2. V was pared by 5 bases and J by 4 bases, with 9 bases of the junction left unmatched. There are 15 residues in the CDR3. CDR1 is SNHLY, CDR2 FYNNEI, per germline. Variable domain in full (rest from reference TRBV2 and TRBJ2-5): EPEVTQTPSHQVTQMGQEVILRCVPISNHLYFYWYRQILGQKVEFLVSFYNNEISEKSEIFDDQFSVERPDGSNFTLKIRSTKLEDSAMYFCASSSDRGGSETQYFGPGTRLLVL.

The chain has TRBV12-3 or TRBV12-4 and TRBJ2-3, with 7 bases that match TRBD2. The CDR3 contains 12 residues. Germline trimming cut 11 bases from V and 0 bases from J; bases unmatched to any gene: 2. The CDR3 nucleotides read TGTGCCCAGCGGGGAAGCACAGATACGCAGTATTTT. Amino acid sequence: CAQRGSTDTQYF.

The chain is built from TRBV27 and TRBJ2-7; possibly TRBD2 for D (5 bases). Trimming shortened V by 6 bases and J by 3 bases, and 12 bases separated the two germline ends. This CDR3 comprises 13 residues. Per the germline V gene, CDR1 is MNHEY and CDR2 is SMNVEV (reference sequence). In DNA form, the CDR3 reads TGTGCCAGCAGAAGGGATGGGAGCTACGAGCAGTACTTC. This encodes CASRRDGSYEQYF.

The rearrangement uses TRBV5-4 and TRBJ2-5; 7 positions agree with TRBD1. The CDR3 totals 15 residues. Germline assignment: CDR1 SGHNT and CDR2 YYREEE (reference sequence). V shed 4 bases, J shed 3 bases, and the junction held 9 bases outside the gene matches. Here the CDR3 DNA reads TGTGCCAGCAGCCAGAGGACAGGCCGTGAAGAGACCCAGTACTTC. Translation gives CASSQRTGREETQYF.

V is TRBV5-1 and J is TRBJ2-5; 7 bases map to TRBD2. CDR1 is SGHRS, CDR2 YFSETQ, per germline. CDR3 size: 15 residues. Losses at the gene ends were 4 bases for V and 1 base for J; bases not matched to a gene: 7. CDR3 sequence (DNA): TGCGCCAGCAGCGACCCAACGGGGGGCCAAGAGACCCAGTACTTC. Its translation is CASSDPTGGQETQYF.

The rearrangement links TRBV27 to TRBJ1-1; 7 bases align to TRBD1. V lost 5 bases and J lost 4; bases outside the gene matches: 7. The CDR3 contains 14 residues. Looked up from germline, CDR1 is MNHEY and CDR2 is SMNVEV (reference sequence). CDR3 coding DNA: TGTGCCAGCAGTCTCACAGGGGTTGGCACTGAAGCTTTCTTT. Protein sequence: CASSLTGVGTEAFF.

The V and J genes are TRBV6-1 and TRBJ1-6; 8 bases are a match to TRBD1. The V gene's germline CDR1 is MNHNS and CDR2 SASEGT. Germline trimming cut 4 bases from V and 4 bases from J; bases unmatched to any gene: 9. The CDR3 runs 17 residues. The CDR3 here is CASSGKRTGRYNSPLHF. The CDR3 DNA reads TGTGCCAGCAGTGGGAAAAGGACAGGGAGGTATAATTCACCCCTCCACTTT.

This sequence joins TRBV6-6 and TRBJ2-7; 9 bases match TRBD1. This CDR3 has 14 residues. Germline CDR1 and CDR2: MNHNY and SVGAGI (reference sequence). J lost 3 bases, V lost 0 bases, and 0 bases had no gene match. CDR3 sequence reads: CASSYSGQGYEQYF. The DNA for the CDR3 is TGTGCCAGCAGTTACTCGGGACAGGGCTACGAGCAGTACTTC.

The chain links TRBV29-1 to TRBJ1-1; a weak D match, TRBD1 (5 bases). CDR3 length: 13 residues. The V end was cut by 7 bases, the J end by 3 bases, with 15 bases between. Germline loops: CDR1 SQVTM, CDR2 ANQGSEA. The CDR3, as DNA: TGCAGCGGCGTGACAGCGTCGGACACTGAAGCTTTCTTT. This gives the protein CSGVTASDTEAFF.

With respect to this clone: Different DNA sequences within this sample yield the same CDR3. V is TRBV4-1 and J is TRBJ1-5; D gene unclear. Trimming took 4 bases from V and 1 from J, leaving 11 bases between them. The germline gives CDR1 MGHRA, CDR2 YSYEKL. This CDR3 contains 15 residues. The CDR3 here is CASSLAVGSNQPQHF. In DNA, the CDR3 is TGCGCCAGCAGCCTAGCTGTAGGCAGCAATCAGCCCCAGCATTTT.

The sample holds one count of this clone. The chain links TRBV24-1 to TRBJ2-1, with 12 bases fitting TRBD2. The CDR3 totals 18 residues. Per the germline V gene, CDR1 is KGHDR and CDR2 is SFDVKD. The junction had 11 bases not matched to a gene; V was cut back by 3 bases and J by 6 bases. CDR3 region: CATSDRAWASGRANEQFF. In DNA form, the CDR3 reads TGTGCCACCAGTGATCGCGCCTGGGCTAGCGGGAGGGCCAATGAGCAGTTCTTC.

This clone showed up just a few times. The rearrangement uses TRBV6-2 or TRBV6-3 and TRBJ2-1; D remains ambiguous. CDR1 and CDR2 (germline): MNHEY, SVGEGT. The CDR3 has 17 residues. Trimming left V 2 bases short and J 7 bases short, with 21 bases between. The CDR3 DNA follows: TGTGCCAGCAGTTACCCTATCCTTTCTACTGGGCAAAATGAGCAGTTCTTC. Translating gives CASSYPILSTGQNEQFF.

The gene calls are TRBV6-5 and TRBJ2-7; tentatively, D is TRBD2 (5 bases). The germline V and J ends were trimmed by 1 base and 7 bases, with 14 bases remaining between them. The germline V gene encodes CDR1 MNHEY and CDR2 SVGAGI. The CDR3 runs 14 residues. CDR3 sequence (DNA): TGTGCCAGCAGTTACTATGGGGATTCGGGAGAGCAGTACTTC. Protein sequence: CASSYYGDSGEQYF.